The T cell receptor (beta chain) under discussion was sequenced for a study of tumor-infiltrating lymphocytes in primary liver carcinoma. Germline values: CDR1 MDHEN, CDR2 SYDVKM. Trimming took off 3 bases at V and 8 bases at J, with 14 bases between the two ends. The CDR3 sequence is 14 residues long. Comment on this clonotype: A clone one base away is much larger, so this may be a read error.

Both RNA and DNA were isolated together from approximately 20-30 mg of bulk tissue that had not been sorted. Surgeons treated the primary liver carcinoma of the patients by surgical resection. Synthesis of TCR beta cDNA was carried out from 450 to 500 ng total RNA with a constant-region primer. It was through three nested multiplex PCR rounds of slightly modified ARM-PCR that TCR beta libraries arose. Two initial PCR rounds of approximately 10 cycles each paired TRBV1-TRBV30 forward primers with a C-beta reverse primer. Via MiXCR, TCRdb re-called the multiplex PCR reads, giving one row per CDR3 protein. The data contain tens of thousands of distinct CDR3 sequences, 60% to 85% of them seen just once; the ten biggest clones take up roughly three fifths.

The receptor comes from a middle-aged man with primary liver carcinoma and hepatitis B virus infection. Sequencing was done on a sample of liver tumor tissue from sampling region 2. The subset is: tumor region T2, inferior pole. V gene TRBV28 combines with J gene TRBJ2-1, with D maybe TRBD2 (7 bases). The CDR3 sequence: CASSFSREGDEQFF. The CDR3 DNA sequence: TGTGCCAGCAGTTTTTCCAGGGAGGGGGATGAGCAGTTCTTC.